This T cell receptor beta chain was retrieved from a study of regulatory and conventional T cells in RAG deficiency. Conventional CD4+ T cells were sorted from blood as CD25-low CD127-high cells. Germline CDR1 is SGHRS and CDR2 is YFSETQ. The CDR3 extends over 11 amino acids. V trimming: 3 bases; J trimming: 10 bases; junction bases outside the gene matches: 2. A note on this clone: Its cognate antigen is unknown.

The data were produced by immunoSEQ multiplex PCR, yet TCRdb's version contains in-frame clones alone and is incomplete. The sample includes 30,000 to 35,000 clones, 70% to 80% of them seen just once. Study-wide findings and caveats: These Omenn syndrome Treg sorts may hold peripherally activated cells instead. In Omenn syndrome, Treg and Tconv repertoires overlapped >80%.

This same sample was also taken into another study, of regulatory T cells. That study adds: Amplification used 52 TRBV primers and 13 TRBJ primers. Patient repertoires had restricted TRB V-J pairs and skewed V and J usage, most in Tregs.

The chain is built from TRBV5-1 and TRBJ1-1, with 8 bases matching TRBD1. Sequenced: CD4+ effector T cells sorted from blood. This clonotype originated in a human donor in good health. The CDR3 is CASSSGQAAFF. The CDR3 coding sequence is TGCGCCAGCAGCTCGGGACAGGCAGCTTTCTTT.